The 12 T cell receptor beta chains presented below share a single source sample, sequenced in a study of T cells in Graves' hyperthyroidism and ophthalmopathy. The investigators amplified TCR beta CDR3 regions from RNA transcripts. With the HTBI primer set, the TCR CDR3 went through a first round of RT-PCR. TCRdb reprocessed the multiplex PCR reads with MiXCR, giving one entry per CDR3 protein. This sample yields some 530,000 distinct CDR3 sequences, of which approximately 23% are seen a single time; 49% belongs to the top ten. The sequencing input was blood. Source of these receptors: an older woman with Graves' ophthalmopathy.

This clonotype was counted at least ten times. The V call is TRBV11-2, the J call TRBJ2-5; TRBD2 aligns across 14 bases. J was trimmed by 7 bases and V by 5 bases; bases with no gene match: 9. This CDR3 is 16 amino acids long. Germline CDR1 and CDR2: SGHAT and FQNNGV. CDR3 DNA sequence: TGTGCCAGCAGCACGGGACTAGCGGGAGAGAAGGGGACCCAGTACTTC. It translates to CASSTGLAGEKGTQYF. Based on the CDR3 plus reference TRBV11-2 and TRBJ2-5, the full variable domain is EAGVAQSPRYKIIEKRQSVAFWCNPISGHATLYWYQQILGQGPKLLIQFQNNGVVDDSQLPKDRFSAERLKGVDSTLKIQPAKLEDSAVYLCASSTGLAGEKGTQYFGPGTRLLVL.

V is TRBV6-1 and J is TRBJ1-2; D is possibly TRBD1 (6 bases). Germline loops: CDR1 MNHNS, CDR2 SASEGT. The length of the CDR3 is 12 residues. V shed 8 bases and J shed 4 bases, with 11 bases lying between them. This chain's CDR3 is CASPDRTYGYTF. The CDR3 region has the DNA TGTGCCAGCCCGGACAGAACCTATGGCTACACCTTC.

Only a few counts were recorded for this clonotype. The rearrangement joins TRBV13 to TRBJ2-5; unclear D gene. This CDR3 region has 15 residues. V lost 0 bases to trimming and J lost 4 bases, with 12 bases between them. Germline V lookup: CDR1 PRHDT, CDR2 FYEKMQ (reference sequence). In DNA, the CDR3 is TGTGCCAGCAGCTTAGGCCTTCGTAGTCCAGAGACCCAGTACTTC. Its translation: CASSLGLRSPETQYF.

This clonotype was seen a handful of times. Here the CDR3 reads CASGLGTGSNEKLFF. In nucleotides, the CDR3 is TGTGCCAGCGGGTTAGGGACAGGGTCTAATGAAAAACTGTTTTTT. This chain uses TRBV12-3 or TRBV12-4 with TRBJ1-4; TRBD1 aligns across 9 bases. The CDR3 runs 15 residues. The V gene end was trimmed by 8 bases and the J gene end by 3 bases; junction bases not matched to a gene: 7.

For the CDR3, the DNA is TGTGCCAGCGCTAAGGGGAGTACCTACAATGAGCAGTTCTTC. Amino acid sequence: CASAKGSTYNEQFF. The chain carries TRBV7-9 and TRBJ2-1; D is possibly TRBD1 or TRBD2 (5 bases each). V was clipped by 8 bases and J by 2 bases, with 13 bases between them. Germline CDR1 is SEHNR and CDR2 is FQNEAQ (reference sequence). There are 14 residues in the CDR3.

This clonotype was seen only a few times. V and J are TRBV30 and TRBJ2-5; no definite D call. The CDR3 runs to 14 residues. The V gene lost 7 bases and the J gene lost 0 bases, with 15 bases spanning the gap. From germline, CDR1 is GTSNPN and CDR2 SVGIG (reference sequence). The CDR3 protein is CAFKLALYQETQYF. CDR3 nucleotide sequence: TGTGCCTTTAAGTTAGCTTTATACCAAGAGACCCAGTACTTC.

This clonotype was observed many times. The chain uses TRBV11-2 and TRBJ1-1; D unresolved. The germline V gene encodes CDR1 SGHAT and CDR2 FQNNGV. This CDR3 region has 13 residues. V dropped 2 bases and J dropped 1 base, with 5 bases sitting between them. The CDR3 DNA reads as TGTGCCAGCAGCTTAAAGGGGAACACTGAAGCTTTCTTT. It codes for CASSLKGNTEAFF.

The V call is TRBV20-1, the J call TRBJ2-5; 9 bases match TRBD1. Trimming removed 6 bases from V and 5 bases from J; junction bases left unmatched: 16. Per the germline V gene, CDR1 is DFQATT and CDR2 is SNEGSKA (reference sequence). This CDR3 has 16 amino acids. As DNA, the CDR3 is TGCAGTGCCCCCCCTTGGCGACAGGGGGATTCGGAGACCCAGTACTTC. Amino acids: CSAPPWRQGDSETQYF.

J is TRBJ1-2 and V is TRBV5-1, with D perhaps matching TRBD1 (5 bases). The CDR3 covers 14 residues. V lost 4 bases, J lost 6 bases, and 16 bases lay in between. Germline CDR1 is SGHRS and CDR2 is YFSETQ. CDR3 residues: CASSIGHPRDGYTF. DNA for the CDR3: TGCGCCAGCAGCATAGGACATCCCCGGGATGGCTACACCTTC.

The CDR3 DNA reads TGTGCCAGCACCAGGCGCGGACACAACCCAGCCGACAGGGCCCAAATGAACACTGAAGCTTTCTTT. It codes for CASTRRGHNPADRAQMNTEAFF. The V call is TRBV12-3 or TRBV12-4, the J call TRBJ1-1; 7 nucleotides line up with TRBD1. With V trimmed by 7 bases and J by 0 bases, 29 bases remained unmatched. The CDR3 is 22 residues long.

This clonotype was counted a few times. This chain uses TRBV7-9 with TRBJ1-2; no clear D gene. The germline CDR1 and CDR2 sequences are SEHNR and FQNEAQ (reference sequence). The ends were cut back, 4 bases at V and 0 bases at J, with 12 bases in the middle. The CDR3 loop spans 15 amino acids. CDR3 in amino acids: CASSSGWLSNYGYTF. CDR3 sequence (DNA): TGTGCCAGCAGCTCAGGATGGCTATCTAACTATGGCTACACCTTC.

This clonotype was picked up many times. The chain employs TRBV12-3 or TRBV12-4 and TRBJ1-1; D unclear. The length of the CDR3 is 12 residues. Trimming took off 5 bases at V and 5 bases at J, with 9 bases between the two ends. CDR3 residues: CASSTFLTEAFF. Written as DNA, the CDR3 is TGTGCCAGCAGTACTTTTTTGACTGAAGCTTTCTTT.